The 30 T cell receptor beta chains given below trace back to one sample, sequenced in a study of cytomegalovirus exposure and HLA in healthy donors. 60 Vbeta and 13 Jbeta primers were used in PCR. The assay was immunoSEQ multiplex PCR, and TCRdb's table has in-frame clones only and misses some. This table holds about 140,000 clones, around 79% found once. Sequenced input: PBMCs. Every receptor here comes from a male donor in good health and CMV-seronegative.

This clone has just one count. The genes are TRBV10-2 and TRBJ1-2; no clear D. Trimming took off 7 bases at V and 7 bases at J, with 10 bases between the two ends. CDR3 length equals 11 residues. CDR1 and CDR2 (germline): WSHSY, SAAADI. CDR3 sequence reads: CASTAGSGYTF. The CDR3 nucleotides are TGCGCCAGCACGGCGGGGAGTGGCTACACCTTC.

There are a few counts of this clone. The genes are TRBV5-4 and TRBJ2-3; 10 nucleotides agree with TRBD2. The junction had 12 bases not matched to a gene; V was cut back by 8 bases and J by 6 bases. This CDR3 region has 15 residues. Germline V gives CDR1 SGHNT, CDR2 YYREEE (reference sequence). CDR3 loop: CASAGEASGSDTQYF. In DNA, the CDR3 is TGTGCCAGTGCCGGCGAGGCTAGCGGGAGTGATACGCAGTATTTT.

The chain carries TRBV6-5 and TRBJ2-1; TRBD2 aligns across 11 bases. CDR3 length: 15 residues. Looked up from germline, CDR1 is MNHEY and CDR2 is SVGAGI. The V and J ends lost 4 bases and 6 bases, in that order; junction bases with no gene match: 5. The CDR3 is CASSWGTSGFNEQFF. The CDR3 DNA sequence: TGTGCCAGCAGTTGGGGGACTAGCGGCTTCAATGAGCAGTTCTTC.

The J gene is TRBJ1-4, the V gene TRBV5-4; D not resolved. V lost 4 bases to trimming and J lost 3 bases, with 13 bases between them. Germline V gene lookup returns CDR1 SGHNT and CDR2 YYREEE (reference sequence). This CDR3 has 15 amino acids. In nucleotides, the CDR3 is TGTGCCAGCAGCCATTACTCCGCCTCTAATGAAAAACTGTTTTTT. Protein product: CASSHYSASNEKLFF.

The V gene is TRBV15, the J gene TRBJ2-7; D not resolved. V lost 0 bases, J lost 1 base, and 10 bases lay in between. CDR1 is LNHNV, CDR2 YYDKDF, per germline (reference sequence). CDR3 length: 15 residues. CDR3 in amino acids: CATSRDLAVSYEQYF. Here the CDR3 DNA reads TGTGCCACCAGCAGAGATTTGGCAGTATCCTACGAGCAGTACTTC.

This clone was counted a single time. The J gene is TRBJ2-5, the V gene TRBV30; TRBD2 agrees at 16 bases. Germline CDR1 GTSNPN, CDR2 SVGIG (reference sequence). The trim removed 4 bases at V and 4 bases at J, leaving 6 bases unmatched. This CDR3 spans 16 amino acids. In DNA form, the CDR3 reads TGTGCCTGGACGGGACTAGCGGGGGGGTATGGAGAGACCCAGTACTTC. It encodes CAWTGLAGGYGETQYF.

The CDR3 loop reads CASSHGQDYGYTF. Written as DNA, the CDR3 is TGTGCCAGCAGCCACGGACAGGACTATGGCTACACCTTC. This rearrangement joins TRBV5-5 to TRBJ1-2, with TRBD1 identical over 7 bases. This CDR3 comprises 13 residues. CDR1 and CDR2 from the germline V gene are SGHKS and YYEKEE (reference sequence). Trimming removed 4 bases from V and 3 bases from J; junction bases left unmatched: 3. The whole variable domain, filled in from reference TRBV5-5 and TRBJ1-2, reads DAGVTQSPTHLIKTRGQQVTLRCSPISGHKSVSWYQQVLGQGPQFIFQYYEKEERGRGNFPDRFSARQFPNYSSELNVNALLLGDSALYLCASSHGQDYGYTFGSGTRLTVV.

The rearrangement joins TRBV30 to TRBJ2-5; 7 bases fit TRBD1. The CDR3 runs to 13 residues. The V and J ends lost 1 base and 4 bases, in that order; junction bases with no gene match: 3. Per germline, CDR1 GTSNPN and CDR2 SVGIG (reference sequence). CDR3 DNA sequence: TGTGCCTGGAGTGACAGGGGTAGAGAGACCCAGTACTTC. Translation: CAWSDRGRETQYF.

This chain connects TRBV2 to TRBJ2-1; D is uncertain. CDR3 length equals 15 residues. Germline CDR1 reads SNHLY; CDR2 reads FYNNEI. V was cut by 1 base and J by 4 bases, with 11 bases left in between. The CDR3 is CASSEETTAYNEQFF. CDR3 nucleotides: TGTGCCAGCAGTGAAGAGACGACTGCTTACAATGAGCAGTTCTTC. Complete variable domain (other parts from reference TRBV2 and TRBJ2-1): EPEVTQTPSHQVTQMGQEVILRCVPISNHLYFYWYRQILGQKVEFLVSFYNNEISEKSEIFDDQFSVERPDGSNFTLKIRSTKLEDSAMYFCASSEETTAYNEQFFGPGTRLTVL.

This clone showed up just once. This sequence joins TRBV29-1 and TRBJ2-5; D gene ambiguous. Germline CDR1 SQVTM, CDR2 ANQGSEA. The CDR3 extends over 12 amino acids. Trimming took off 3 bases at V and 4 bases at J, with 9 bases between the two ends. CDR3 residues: CSVDPLLETQYF. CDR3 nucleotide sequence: TGCAGCGTTGACCCCCTATTAGAGACCCAGTACTTC. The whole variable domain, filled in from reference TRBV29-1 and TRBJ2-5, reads SAVISQKPSRDICQRGTSLTIQCQVDSQVTMMFWYRQQPGQSLTLIATANQGSEATYESGFVIDKFPISRPNLTFSTLTVSNMSPEDSSIYLCSVDPLLETQYFGPGTRLLVL.

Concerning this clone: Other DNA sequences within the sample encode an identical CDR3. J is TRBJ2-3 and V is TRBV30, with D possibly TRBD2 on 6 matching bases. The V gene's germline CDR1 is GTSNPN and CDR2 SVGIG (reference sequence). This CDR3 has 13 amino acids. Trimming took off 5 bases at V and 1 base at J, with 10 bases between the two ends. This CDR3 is CAWSSGRTDTQYF. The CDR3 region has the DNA TGTGCCTGGTCAAGCGGGCGCACAGATACGCAGTATTTT.

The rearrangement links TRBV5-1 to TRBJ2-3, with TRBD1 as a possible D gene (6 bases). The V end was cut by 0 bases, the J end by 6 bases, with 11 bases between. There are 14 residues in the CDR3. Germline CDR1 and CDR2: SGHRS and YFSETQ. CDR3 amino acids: CASSLGGGGDTQYF. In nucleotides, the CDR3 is TGCGCCAGCAGCTTGGGAGGGGGTGGTGATACGCAGTATTTT.

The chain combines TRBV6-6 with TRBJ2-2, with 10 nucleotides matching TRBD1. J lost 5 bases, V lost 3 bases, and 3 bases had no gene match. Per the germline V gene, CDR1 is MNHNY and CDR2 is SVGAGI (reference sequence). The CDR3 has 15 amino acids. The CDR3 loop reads CASSYPGQGTGELFF. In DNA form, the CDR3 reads TGTGCCAGCAGTTATCCGGGACAGGGGACCGGGGAGCTGTTTTTT.

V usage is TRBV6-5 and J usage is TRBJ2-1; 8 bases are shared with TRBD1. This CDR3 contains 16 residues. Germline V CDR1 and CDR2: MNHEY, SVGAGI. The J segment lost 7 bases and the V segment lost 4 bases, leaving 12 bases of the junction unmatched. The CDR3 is CASSSRLAGGKNEQFF. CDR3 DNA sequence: TGTGCCAGCAGTTCTCGTTTAGCAGGGGGCAAAAATGAGCAGTTCTTC.

The CDR3 is CASSLGEPRGQYF. In nucleotides, the CDR3 is TGCGCCAGCAGCTTGGGTGAGCCACGGGGGCAGTACTTC. The chain is built from TRBV5-1 and TRBJ2-7; D perhaps matches TRBD2 (5 bases). The CDR3 has 13 residues. Germline V gene sequence: CDR1 SGHRS, CDR2 YFSETQ. V dropped 0 bases and J dropped 9 bases, with 13 bases sitting between them.

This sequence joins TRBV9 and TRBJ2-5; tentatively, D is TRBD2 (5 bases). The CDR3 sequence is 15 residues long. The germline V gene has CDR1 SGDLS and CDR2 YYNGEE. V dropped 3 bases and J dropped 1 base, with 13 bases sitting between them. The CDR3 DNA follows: TGTGCCAGCAGCGCCCTCTCTGGGAGCCAAGAGACCCAGTACTTC. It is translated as CASSALSGSQETQYF.

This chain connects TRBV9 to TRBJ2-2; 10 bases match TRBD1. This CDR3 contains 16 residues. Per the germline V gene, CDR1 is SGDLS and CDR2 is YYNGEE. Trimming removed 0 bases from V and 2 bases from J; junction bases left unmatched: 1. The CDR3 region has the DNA TGTGCCAGCAGCGTAGGGACAGGGGGAAACACCGGGGAGCTGTTTTTT. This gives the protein CASSVGTGGNTGELFF.

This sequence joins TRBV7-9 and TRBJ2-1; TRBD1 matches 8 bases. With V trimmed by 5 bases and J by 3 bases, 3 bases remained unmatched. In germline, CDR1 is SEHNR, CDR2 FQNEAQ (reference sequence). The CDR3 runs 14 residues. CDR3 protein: CASSRGQGYNEQFF. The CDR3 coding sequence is TGTGCCAGCAGCCGCGGACAGGGCTACAATGAGCAGTTCTTC.

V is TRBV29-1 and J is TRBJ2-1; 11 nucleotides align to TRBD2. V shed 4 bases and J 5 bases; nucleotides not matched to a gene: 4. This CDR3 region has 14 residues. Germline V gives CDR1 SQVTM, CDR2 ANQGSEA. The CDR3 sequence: CSVVSSGGDNEQFF. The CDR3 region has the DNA TGCAGCGTTGTCAGTAGCGGGGGGGACAATGAGCAGTTCTTC.

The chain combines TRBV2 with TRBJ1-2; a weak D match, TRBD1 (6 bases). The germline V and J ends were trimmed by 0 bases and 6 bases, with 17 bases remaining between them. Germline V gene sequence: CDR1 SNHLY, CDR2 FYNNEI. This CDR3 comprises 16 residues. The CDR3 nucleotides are TGTGCCAGCAGTGAAGCGCGGGGGGGGCGCCGGGATGGCTACACCTTC. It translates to CASSEARGGRRDGYTF.

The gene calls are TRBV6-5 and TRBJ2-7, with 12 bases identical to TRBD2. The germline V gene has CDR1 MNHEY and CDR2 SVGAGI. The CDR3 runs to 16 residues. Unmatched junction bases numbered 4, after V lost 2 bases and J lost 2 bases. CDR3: CASSYGASGGAYEQYF. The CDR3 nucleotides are TGTGCCAGCAGTTACGGCGCTAGCGGGGGGGCCTACGAGCAGTACTTC.

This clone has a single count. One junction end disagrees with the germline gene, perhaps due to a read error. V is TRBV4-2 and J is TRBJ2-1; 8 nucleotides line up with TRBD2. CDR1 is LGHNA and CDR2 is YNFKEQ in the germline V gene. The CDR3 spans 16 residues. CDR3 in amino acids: CARSQELAVKNNEQFF. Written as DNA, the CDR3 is TGTGCCCGCAGCCAAGAACTAGCGGTGAAGAACAATGAGCAGTTCTTC.

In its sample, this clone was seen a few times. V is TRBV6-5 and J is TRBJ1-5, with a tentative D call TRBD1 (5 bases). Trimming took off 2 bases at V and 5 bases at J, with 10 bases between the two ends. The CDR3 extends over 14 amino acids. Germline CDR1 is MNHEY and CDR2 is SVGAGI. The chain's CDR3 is CASSYGTSDQPQHF. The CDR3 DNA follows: TGTGCCAGCAGTTACGGGACTTCGGATCAGCCCCAGCATTTT.

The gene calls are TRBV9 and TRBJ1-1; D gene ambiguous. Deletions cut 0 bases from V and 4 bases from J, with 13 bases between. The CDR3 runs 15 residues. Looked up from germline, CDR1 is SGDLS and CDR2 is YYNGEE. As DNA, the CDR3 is TGTGCCAGCAGCGTAGCTTCGGGCGCGGGCACTGAAGCTTTCTTT. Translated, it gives CASSVASGAGTEAFF.

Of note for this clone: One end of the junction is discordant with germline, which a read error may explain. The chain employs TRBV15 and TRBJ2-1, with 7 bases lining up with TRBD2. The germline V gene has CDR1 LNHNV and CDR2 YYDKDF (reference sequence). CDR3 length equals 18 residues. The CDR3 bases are TGTGCCACCAGCAGAGATCCGTTTGGTAGCGGGCTCTACAATGGGCAGTTCTTC. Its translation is CATSRDPFGSGLYNGQFF.

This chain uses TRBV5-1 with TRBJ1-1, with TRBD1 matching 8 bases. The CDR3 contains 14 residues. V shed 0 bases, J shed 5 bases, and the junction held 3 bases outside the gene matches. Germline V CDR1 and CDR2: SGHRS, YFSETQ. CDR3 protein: CASSLARGRTEAFF. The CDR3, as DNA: TGCGCCAGCAGCTTGGCCAGGGGGCGGACTGAAGCTTTCTTT.

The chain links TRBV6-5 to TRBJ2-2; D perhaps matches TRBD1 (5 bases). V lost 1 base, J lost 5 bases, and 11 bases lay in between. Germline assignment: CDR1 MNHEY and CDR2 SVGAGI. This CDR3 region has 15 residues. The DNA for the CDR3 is TGTGCCAGCAGTTACTTCGCAGGGTCGACCGGGGAGCTGTTTTTT. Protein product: CASSYFAGSTGELFF.

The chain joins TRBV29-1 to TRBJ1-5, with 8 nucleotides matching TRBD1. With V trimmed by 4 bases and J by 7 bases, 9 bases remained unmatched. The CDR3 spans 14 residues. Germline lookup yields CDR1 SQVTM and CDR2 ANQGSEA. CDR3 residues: CSVVWGQDGQPQHF. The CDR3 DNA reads TGCAGCGTTGTCTGGGGACAGGATGGGCAGCCCCAGCATTTT.

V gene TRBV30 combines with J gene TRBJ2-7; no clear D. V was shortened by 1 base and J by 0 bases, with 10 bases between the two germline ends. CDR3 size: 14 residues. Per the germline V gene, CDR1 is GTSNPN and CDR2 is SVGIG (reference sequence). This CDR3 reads CAWSAGFTSYEQYF. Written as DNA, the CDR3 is TGTGCCTGGAGTGCTGGCTTTACCTCCTACGAGCAGTACTTC.

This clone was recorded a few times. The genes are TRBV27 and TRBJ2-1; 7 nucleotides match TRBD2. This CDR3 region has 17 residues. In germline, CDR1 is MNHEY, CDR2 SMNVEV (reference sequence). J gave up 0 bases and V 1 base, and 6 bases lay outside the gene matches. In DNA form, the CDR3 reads TGTGCCAGCAGTTTATGGGGAGGGGCGAGCTCCTACAATGAGCAGTTCTTC. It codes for CASSLWGGASSYNEQFF.